Listed below are T cell receptor beta chains from one sample, sequenced in a study of beta chain features in type 1 diabetes. Some clones are missing from TCRdb's copy, which holds only in-frame ones; the method was immunoSEQ multiplex PCR. The sample includes around 500,000 clones, approximately 10% of them seen just once. Sequences were obtained from naive CD4+ T cells from blood. The source is a woman younger than 35 in good health. CDR3s include the opening cysteine and the closing phenylalanine or tryptophan. D genes are given only for firm matches. Rows give clone size only sometimes, using once, few, many, or a class for an expanded clone.

v_call	clone_size	j_call	d_call	cdr3_aa	cdr3_nt
TRBV29-1	few	TRBJ2-1	TRBD1	CSVRDRVDSYNEQFF	TGCAGCGTCCGTGACAGGGTGGACTCCTACAATGAGCAGTTCTTC
TRBV6-5	NA	TRBJ2-7	TRBD1	CASSPTGTGNYEQYF	TGTGCCAGCAGTCCCACCGGGACAGGGAACTACGAGCAGTACTTC
TRBV27	NA	TRBJ1-3	NA	CASRRVAGNTIYF	TGTGCCAGTAGAAGGGTCGCGGGAAACACCATATATTTT
TRBV12-5	NA	TRBJ2-1	TRBD2	CASSSSNIAGLAHFNEQFF	TGTGCTAGTTCGTCCTCCAATATCGCCGGACTAGCGCACTTCAATGAGCAGTTCTTC
TRBV2	NA	TRBJ2-1	TRBD2	CASRTPGGGAFNEQFF	TGTGCCAGCAGGACCCCAGGCGGGGGGGCCTTCAATGAGCAGTTCTTC
TRBV11-2	few	TRBJ2-3	NA	CASSLDRHTQYF	TGTGCCAGCAGCTTAGACCGCCATACGCAGTATTTT
TRBV9	NA	TRBJ2-1	NA	CASSGEIHPYNEQFF	TGTGCCAGCAGCGGAGAGATCCATCCCTACAATGAGCAGTTCTTC
TRBV15	NA	TRBJ2-5	NA	CATSRLQGGETQYF	TGTGCCACCAGCAGGTTACAGGGAGGGGAGACCCAGTACTTC
TRBV4-3	NA	TRBJ2-7	NA	CASSQVGLPAYEQYF	TGCGCCAGCAGCCAAGTAGGTCTCCCGGCCTACGAGCAGTACTTC
TRBV5-4	NA	TRBJ1-2	NA	CASSLHGGNYGYTF	TGTGCCAGCAGCTTACACGGGGGCAACTATGGCTACACCTTC
TRBV16	NA	TRBJ2-7	TRBD1	CASSPRGTASYEQYF	TGTGCCAGCAGCCCCCGAGGGACAGCCTCCTACGAGCAGTACTTC
TRBV11-1	few	TRBJ2-3	TRBD1	CASSSPRTGMADTQYF	TGTGCCAGCAGCTCTCCCCGGACAGGGATGGCAGATACGCAGTATTTT
TRBV30	few	TRBJ2-7	NA	CAWRIRGGYEQYF	TGTGCCTGGAGGATCAGGGGTGGCTACGAGCAGTACTTC
TRBV20-1	NA	TRBJ1-1	NA	CSALSGILAFF	TGCAGTGCCCTATCAGGGATCTTGGCTTTCTTT
TRBV7-8	once	TRBJ2-5	TRBD1	CASSPPGGRETQYF	TGTGCCAGCAGCCCCCCAGGGGGCCGTGAGACCCAGTACTTC
TRBV14	few	TRBJ2-7	TRBD1	CASRRTGKRAEQYF	TGTGCCAGCAGGAGGACAGGGAAACGAGCCGAGCAGTACTTC
TRBV28	NA	TRBJ2-1	TRBD2	CASIAPGLAGEQFF	TGTGCCAGCATTGCCCCCGGACTAGCGGGGGAGCAGTTCTTC
TRBV5-1	few	TRBJ1-6	NA	CASSGRTENSPLHF	TGCGCCAGCAGCGGCCGGACGGAAAATTCACCCCTCCACTTT
TRBV9	NA	TRBJ2-1	TRBD1	CASSARGTGDYNEQFF	TGTGCCAGCAGCGCCCGCGGGACAGGGGATTACAATGAGCAGTTCTTC
TRBV30	NA	TRBJ1-2	NA	CAWSVLLTSSYGYTF	TGTGCCTGGAGTGTATTACTAACCTCCTCCTATGGCTACACCTTC
TRBV4-1	NA	TRBJ1-2	NA	CASSQVGTAEGGYTF	TGCGCCAGCAGCCAAGTGGGGACGGCTGAGGGTGGCTACACCTTC
TRBV29-1	few	TRBJ1-2	NA	CSVGLYTF	TGCAGCGTTGGCCTATACACCTTC
TRBV9	few	TRBJ2-2	NA	CASTEGPTPLAGELFF	TGTGCCTCCACGGAGGGGCCGACACCCTTGGCCGGGGAGCTGTTTTTT
TRBV28	few	TRBJ1-2	NA	CASSLGPAGLNYGYTF	TGTGCCAGCAGTTTAGGTCCGGCAGGGCTTAACTATGGCTACACCTTC
TRBV19	NA	TRBJ2-6	NA	CASRREWGSGANVLTF	TGTGCCAGTAGAAGGGAGTGGGGCTCTGGGGCCAACGTCCTGACTTTC
TRBV7-2	NA	TRBJ2-1	NA	CASSSQTAVSYNEQFF	TGTGCCAGCAGCTCCCAGACAGCCGTCTCCTACAATGAGCAGTTCTTC
TRBV20-1	NA	TRBJ1-1	NA	CSARRNTEAFF	TGCAGTGCCAGGAGGAACACTGAAGCTTTCTTT
TRBV30	NA	TRBJ1-1	NA	CAWSVGQSGNTEAFF	TGTGCCTGGAGCGTAGGACAGAGCGGAAACACTGAAGCTTTCTTT
TRBV2	NA	TRBJ2-3	NA	CASSSRNARGYTQYF	TGTGCCAGCAGTAGTCGAAATGCGAGGGGGTATACGCAGTATTTT
TRBV9	few	TRBJ2-1	TRBD2	CASSGLAGGQREQFF	TGTGCCAGCAGCGGCTTAGCGGGAGGGCAGCGGGAGCAGTTCTTC
TRBV7-9	few	TRBJ2-7	NA	CASSRKEGEQYF	TGTGCCAGCAGCCGCAAAGAGGGCGAGCAGTACTTC
TRBV5-1	few	TRBJ2-3	TRBD1	CASSGQVGDTQYF	TGCGCCAGCAGCGGACAGGTAGGAGATACGCAGTATTTT
TRBV6-5	NA	TRBJ2-5	TRBD2	CASSLTLAGVKTQYF	TGTGCCAGCAGTTTGACGTTAGCGGGAGTAAAGACCCAGTACTTC
TRBV7-8	few	TRBJ1-2	TRBD1	CASSTRTGENRGYTF	TGTGCCAGCAGCACTCGGACAGGGGAGAATCGGGGCTACACCTTC
TRBV7-8	few	TRBJ2-7	NA	CASSLETGKPAYEQYF	TGTGCCAGCAGCTTAGAGACAGGAAAGCCTGCCTACGAGCAGTACTTC
TRBV9	few	TRBJ1-1	NA	CASSPRGFRDTATEAFF	TGTGCCAGCAGCCCTCGTGGATTCCGGGACACAGCTACTGAAGCTTTCTTT
TRBV7-2	NA	TRBJ2-5	TRBD2	CASSARGGGGAWGETQYF	TGTGCCAGCAGCGCCCGCGGTGGCGGGGGGGCGTGGGGAGAGACCCAGTACTTC
TRBV5-1	NA	TRBJ2-3	TRBD2	CASSLGLAGSTDTQYF	TGCGCCAGCAGCTTGGGACTAGCGGGGTCCACAGATACGCAGTATTTT
TRBV28	few	TRBJ2-5	NA	CASSPSGRETQYF	TGTGCCAGCAGTCCGTCCGGTCGTGAGACCCAGTACTTC
TRBV29-1	NA	TRBJ2-5	TRBD2	CSVGLAGGWETQYF	TGCAGCGTTGGACTAGCGGGAGGCTGGGAGACCCAGTACTTC
TRBV9	few	TRBJ1-6	NA	CASSVRQYNSPLHF	TGTGCCAGCAGCGTACGGCAGTATAATTCACCCCTCCACTTT
TRBV28	few	TRBJ2-1	NA	CASSFGGQENGEQFF	TGTGCCAGCAGTTTCGGAGGGCAGGAAAATGGTGAGCAGTTCTTC
TRBV11-1	few	TRBJ2-5	TRBD1	CASSLRGTVQETQYF	TGTGCCAGCAGCTTAAGGGGGACAGTCCAAGAGACCCAGTACTTC
TRBV7-9	NA	TRBJ2-7	TRBD1	CASSLRGTGALYTTEQYF	TGTGCCAGCAGCTTGCGAGGGACAGGGGCCCTCTACACTACGGAGCAGTACTTC
TRBV12-2	NA	TRBJ1-2	NA	CASRLPGNGYTF	TGTGCAAGTCGTCTTCCAGGAAATGGCTACACCTTC
TRBV9	few	TRBJ2-1	NA	CASSKTQDNEQFF	TGTGCCAGCAGCAAAACTCAGGACAATGAGCAGTTCTTC
TRBV30	NA	TRBJ2-7	TRBD2	CAWRAGLAGSYEQYF	TGTGCCTGGAGAGCCGGACTAGCGGGCTCCTACGAGCAGTACTTC
TRBV18	NA	TRBJ2-1	NA	CASSLWGDNEQFF	TGTGCCAGCTCTCTTTGGGGCGACAATGAGCAGTTCTTC
TRBV21-1	few	TRBJ1-2	NA	CATPIGYTF	TGTGCCACTCCCATTGGCTACACCTTC
TRBV27	few	TRBJ1-4	TRBD1	CASSRRQGPNEKLFF	TGTGCCAGCAGTAGGCGACAGGGCCCTAATGAAAAACTGTTTTTT
TRBV4-3	few	TRBJ1-6	TRBD1	CASSPTGGRSYNSPLHF	TGCGCCAGCAGCCCGACAGGGGGCCGGTCCTATAATTCACCCCTCCACTTT
TRBV11-2	NA	TRBJ2-7	NA	CASSLASDFFGSYEQYF	TGTGCCAGCAGCTTAGCGTCAGATTTTTTTGGTTCCTACGAGCAGTACTTC
TRBV18	few	TRBJ2-7	TRBD2	CASSPPLPSGKTYEQYF	TGTGCCAGCTCACCACCTCTGCCTAGCGGAAAAACCTACGAGCAGTACTTC